A single sample is the source of the 31 T cell receptor beta chains below, sequenced in a study of blood T cell repertoires in COVID-19. The repertoire was sequenced with immunoSEQ multiplex PCR; TCRdb's copy has only in-frame clones and lacks some. The table lists hundreds of thousands of clones, over 75% of them singletons. The sequenced material came from peripheral blood. These receptors all come from an older woman with COVID-19, enrolled during active disease.

This chain connects TRBV12-3 or TRBV12-4 to TRBJ2-1; 9 bases are a match to TRBD2. Losses at the gene ends were 6 bases for V and 9 bases for J; bases not matched to a gene: 3. This CDR3 contains 12 residues. Written as DNA, the CDR3 is TGTGCCAGCAGAGGACTAGCGTCTGAGCAGTTCTTC. Translation gives CASRGLASEQFF.

The chain recombines TRBV7-2 with TRBJ2-4; 8 bases match TRBD2. Germline V gene data show CDR1 as SGHTA and CDR2 as FQGNSA. The V segment lost 4 bases and the J segment 0 bases; nucleotides outside the gene matches: 11. The CDR3 runs 18 residues. Written as DNA, the CDR3 is TGTGCCAGCAGCTCTAGCCCTAGGAGCGGGAGAGCCAAAAACATTCAGTACTTC. Its protein is CASSSSPRSGRAKNIQYF.

The V call is TRBV10-3, the J call TRBJ2-1; 10 bases map to TRBD2. Germline V CDR1 and CDR2: ENHRY, SYGVKD. The CDR3 loop spans 16 amino acids. The V segment lost 10 bases and the J segment 0 bases; nucleotides outside the gene matches: 9. CDR3 amino acids: CATRWTSGSSYNEQFF. The CDR3 bases are TGTGCCACCCGGTGGACTAGCGGTTCCTCCTACAATGAGCAGTTCTTC.

This chain connects TRBV29-1 to TRBJ1-1; a weak D match, TRBD1 (5 bases). CDR1 and CDR2 (germline): SQVTM, ANQGSEA. Trimming pared 3 bases from V and 0 bases from J, leaving 11 bases between. The CDR3 is 14 amino acids. Here the CDR3 DNA reads TGCAGCGTTGATAAGGGACTCCTGAACACTGAAGCTTTCTTT. Translating gives CSVDKGLLNTEAFF.

The CDR3 spells CASGPGTASEKLFF. The CDR3 coding sequence is TGTGCTAGTGGTCCCGGGACAGCCAGTGAAAAACTGTTTTTT. The rearrangement uses TRBV12-5 and TRBJ1-4; TRBD1 agrees at 7 bases. CDR3 size: 14 residues. Trimming took 5 bases from V and 7 from J; bases not matched to a gene: 7. Germline CDR1 reads LGHNT; CDR2 reads FRNRAP.

About this clone itself: This same CDR3 is encoded by further DNA sequences in the sample. The chain employs TRBV27 and TRBJ1-2, with TRBD1 matching over 11 bases. CDR3 length: 13 amino acids. Germline V CDR1 and CDR2: MNHEY, SMNVEV (reference sequence). The ends lost 5 bases at V and 8 bases at J; junction bases unmatched: 4. CDR3 sequence reads: CASSPGTGGGYTF. The CDR3, as DNA: TGTGCCAGCAGTCCCGGGACAGGGGGAGGCTACACCTTC.

V usage is TRBV10-3 and J usage is TRBJ1-1, with 7 bases aligning to TRBD1. V shed 3 bases and J 5 bases; nucleotides not matched to a gene: 12. Per germline, CDR1 ENHRY and CDR2 SYGVKD. The CDR3 is made up of 16 amino acids. CDR3 sequence (DNA): TGTGCCATCAGTGAAGCCGACAGGGCCCGCCCAACTGAAGCTTTCTTT. Translating it yields CAISEADRARPTEAFF.

A few counts support this clone. The CDR3 DNA sequence: TGCGCCAGCAGCCAAGATCAGGTCAATCAGCCCCAGCATTTT. This encodes CASSQDQVNQPQHF. The chain couples TRBV4-1 to TRBJ1-5; D call uncertain. Germline-derived CDR1 and CDR2 are MGHRA and YSYEKL. The CDR3 length is 14 residues. V gave up 0 bases and J gave up 3 bases, with 6 bases separating them.

Only one count was recorded for this clone. CDR3 region: CASSLGDGKGGTQYF. The CDR3 DNA is TGCGCCAGCAGCTTGGGGGACGGTAAAGGGGGTACGCAGTATTTT. The chain uses TRBV5-1 and TRBJ2-3; maybe TRBD1 (6 bases). The CDR3 is 15 residues long. V gave up 0 bases and J gave up 8 bases, with 16 bases separating them. CDR1 and CDR2 from the germline V gene are SGHRS and YFSETQ.

V is TRBV10-1 and J is TRBJ2-5, with 10 nucleotides matching TRBD2. This CDR3 spans 17 amino acids. V shed 0 bases and J 2 bases; nucleotides not matched to a gene: 6. Germline values: CDR1 WNHNN, CDR2 SYGVQD (reference sequence). CDR3: CASSESGQRGGQETQYF. CDR3 in DNA: TGCGCCAGCAGTGAGTCGGGCCAGCGGGGGGGGCAAGAGACCCAGTACTTC.

CDR3 sequence: CASSPRLGGTDTQYF. CDR3 bases: TGTGCCAGCAGCCCCCGTTTGGGGGGGACAGATACGCAGTATTTT. V is TRBV5-8 and J is TRBJ2-3; TRBD2 matches at 7 bases. Per germline, CDR1 SGHTS and CDR2 YDEGEE. Germline trimming cut 4 bases from V and 3 bases from J; bases unmatched to any gene: 8. The CDR3 is 15 amino acids. The variable domain in full, completed from reference TRBV5-8 and TRBJ2-3, reads EAGVTQSPTHLIKTRGQQATLRCSPISGHTSVYWYQQALGLGLQFLLWYDEGEERNRGNFPPRFSGRQFPNYSSELNVNALELEDSALYLCASSPRLGGTDTQYFGPGTRLTVL.

The CDR3 DNA sequence: TGTGCCAGCAGCCAAGGGAGGACGAGCTCTGGGGCCAACGTCCTGACTTTC. This codes for CASSQGRTSSGANVLTF. The V gene is TRBV16, the J gene TRBJ2-6; possible D gene TRBD2, 6 bases. Germline lookup yields CDR1 KGHSY and CDR2 FQNENV. Trimming shortened V by 2 bases and J by 0 bases, and 11 bases separated the two germline ends. The CDR3 extends over 17 amino acids.

The CDR3 region has the DNA TGTGCCAGTCGAGATCCAGGACAGGGAGCAGATACGCAGTATTTT. It translates to CASRDPGQGADTQYF. The chain recombines TRBV19 with TRBJ2-3; 8 nucleotides line up with TRBD1. CDR3 length equals 15 residues. CDR1 and CDR2 from the germline V gene are LNHDA and SQIVND (reference sequence). V lost 8 bases to trimming and J lost 4 bases; unmatched junction nucleotides: 11.

The rearrangement joins TRBV7-9 to TRBJ2-7, with D possibly TRBD2 on 5 matching bases. Germline V gives CDR1 SEHNR, CDR2 FQNEAQ (reference sequence). Trimming stripped 2 bases from V and 12 bases from J, with 11 bases between. The CDR3 spans 11 residues. The CDR3 loop is CASSLYGVPYF. As DNA, the CDR3 is TGTGCCAGCAGCTTATACGGGGTGCCGTACTTC.

The chain recombines TRBV19 with TRBJ1-5, with D perhaps matching TRBD1 (5 bases). Germline loops: CDR1 LNHDA, CDR2 SQIVND (reference sequence). CDR3 size: 13 residues. Trimming left V 6 bases short and J 8 bases short, with 14 bases between. CDR3 DNA: TGTGCCAGTAGCACGACAGCGCTAGAGCCCCAGCATTTT. It translates to CASSTTALEPQHF.

The V gene is TRBV11-3, the J gene TRBJ2-7; 8 bases fit TRBD1. Germline V gene lookup returns CDR1 SGHNT and CDR2 YENEEA. V lost 5 bases to trimming and J lost 4 bases; unmatched junction nucleotides: 7. The length of the CDR3 is 14 residues. The CDR3 spells CASSKTGVSYEQYF. CDR3 nucleotides: TGTGCCAGCAGCAAGACAGGGGTGTCTTACGAGCAGTACTTC.

The chain carries TRBV12-5 and TRBJ2-2; the match to TRBD2 covers 7 bases. Germline V gene data show CDR1 as LGHNT and CDR2 as FRNRAP. Trimming removed 5 bases from V and 3 bases from J; junction bases left unmatched: 3. This CDR3 contains 14 residues. The CDR3 DNA reads TGTGCTAGTGGTAACAGCGGGGACACCGGGGAGCTGTTTTTT. Translation gives CASGNSGDTGELFF.

The chain carries TRBV19 and TRBJ1-2; a possible D gene is TRBD1 (6 bases). V was trimmed by 3 bases and J by 3 bases, leaving 11 bases between them. This CDR3 has 14 residues. CDR1 and CDR2 (germline): LNHDA, SQIVND (reference sequence). CDR3: CASSIVAGDYGYTF. The DNA for the CDR3 is TGTGCCAGTAGTATCGTGGCAGGGGACTATGGCTACACCTTC.

This clone was counted once. The genes are TRBV12-5 and TRBJ2-3, with 8 nucleotides matching TRBD2. Germline V gives CDR1 LGHNT, CDR2 FRNRAP. The CDR3 is 13 amino acids. Unmatched junction bases numbered 0, after V lost 6 bases and J lost 1 base. CDR3 sequence reads: CASGGLGTDTQYF. CDR3 coding DNA: TGTGCTAGTGGGGGACTAGGCACAGATACGCAGTATTTT.

The CDR3 sequence: CASSDSTLHF. The CDR3 DNA reads as TGTGCCAGCAGTGATAGCACCCTCCACTTT. The chain is built from TRBV25-1 and TRBJ1-6; D not certain. This CDR3 has 10 amino acids. CDR1 MGHDK and CDR2 SYGVNS come from the germline V gene. Trimming cost V 3 bases and J 14 bases, with 5 bases left between them.

This clone appeared a few times. This chain connects TRBV5-1 to TRBJ1-5; D gene ambiguous. Germline V gene lookup returns CDR1 SGHRS and CDR2 YFSETQ. The CDR3 is made up of 13 amino acids. Trimming removed 0 bases at V and 7 bases at J, with 8 bases between. Written as DNA, the CDR3 is TGCGCCAGCAGCTTGGCCCCAGGCCAGCCCCAGCATTTT. Its translation is CASSLAPGQPQHF.

The rearrangement links TRBV10-3 to TRBJ1-4, with 8 bases lining up with TRBD1. This CDR3 has 14 amino acids. The germline V gene encodes CDR1 ENHRY and CDR2 SYGVKD. V shed 3 bases, J shed 7 bases, and the junction held 4 bases outside the gene matches. In nucleotides, the CDR3 is TGTGCCATCAGTGACGCGGGACAGGCTGAAAAACTGTTTTTT. It specifies CAISDAGQAEKLFF.

The CDR3 loop is CASSGFPLATDTQYF. The CDR3 nucleotides read TGTGCCAGCAGTGGATTTCCTCTGGCCACAGATACGCAGTATTTT. J is TRBJ2-3 and V is TRBV2; D not resolved. Germline CDR1 SNHLY, CDR2 FYNNEI. There are 15 residues in the CDR3. Trimming removed 4 bases at V and 2 bases at J, with 13 bases between.

The V call is TRBV7-2, the J call TRBJ1-3; TRBD1 matches 7 bases. V lost 1 base to trimming and J lost 5 bases; unmatched junction nucleotides: 2. There are 14 residues in the CDR3. Germline values: CDR1 SGHTA, CDR2 FQGNSA. The chain's CDR3 is CASSLDRGRNTIYF. The CDR3 nucleotides are TGTGCCAGCAGCTTAGACAGGGGCAGAAACACCATATATTTT. Full variable domain (missing parts from reference TRBV7-2 and TRBJ1-3): GAGVSQSPSNKVTEKGKDVELRCDPISGHTALYWYRQSLGQGLEFLIYFQGNSAPDKSGLPSDRFSAERTGGSVSTLTIQRTQQEDSAVYLCASSLDRGRNTIYFGEGSWLTVV.

The chain links TRBV2 to TRBJ2-2, with TRBD1 identical over 11 bases. V lost 10 bases to trimming and J lost 4 bases; unmatched junction nucleotides: 8. The germline gives CDR1 SNHLY, CDR2 FYNNEI. The CDR3 covers 15 residues. The CDR3 region is CATLGGTGGTGELFF. The DNA for the CDR3 is TGTGCCACCCTCGGCGGGACAGGGGGCACCGGGGAGCTGTTTTTT.

The chain combines TRBV7-9 with TRBJ1-2; TRBD1 matches 9 bases. From germline, CDR1 is SEHNR and CDR2 FQNEAQ (reference sequence). Trimming cost V 5 bases and J 7 bases; bases outside gene matches: 2. This CDR3 spans 12 amino acids. This CDR3 is CASSRDRVGYTF. As DNA, the CDR3 is TGTGCCAGCAGCAGGGACAGGGTTGGCTACACCTTC.

V usage is TRBV5-6 and J usage is TRBJ1-2, with D hard to call. V lost 4 bases and J lost 7, with 17 bases in between. The germline V gene encodes CDR1 SGHDT and CDR2 YYEEEE. The CDR3 spans 14 residues. Written as DNA, the CDR3 is TGTGCCAGCAGCCCGGAGAGGGCGGACCGTGGCTACACCTTC. This codes for CASSPERADRGYTF.

The chain carries TRBV7-2 and TRBJ2-2; TRBD1 is a possible D gene (6 bases). Trimming pared 0 bases from V and 0 bases from J, leaving 8 bases between. Germline assignment: CDR1 SGHTA and CDR2 FQGNSA. The CDR3 extends over 16 amino acids. The CDR3 loop is CASSLARGANTGELFF. In DNA, the CDR3 is TGTGCCAGCAGCTTAGCCAGGGGCGCGAACACCGGGGAGCTGTTTTTT.

The J gene is TRBJ2-5, the V gene TRBV6-5, with 10 bases aligning to TRBD2. Per germline, CDR1 MNHEY and CDR2 SVGAGI. The CDR3 is 16 amino acids. V dropped 4 bases and J dropped 1; count of bases not matched to a gene: 6. The CDR3 protein is CASSSLAGATQETQYF. In DNA, the CDR3 is TGTGCCAGCAGTTCTCTAGCGGGGGCCACCCAAGAGACCCAGTACTTC.

The chain is built from TRBV7-6 and TRBJ2-2; D is unresolved. Germline lookup yields CDR1 SGHVS and CDR2 FNYEAQ. The CDR3 loop spans 13 amino acids. Trimming took off 3 bases at V and 4 bases at J, with 6 bases between the two ends. CDR3 residues: CASSFSPTGELFF. For the CDR3, the DNA is TGTGCCAGCAGCTTCTCCCCCACCGGGGAGCTGTTTTTT. The entire variable domain, with the rest obtained from reference TRBV7-6 and TRBJ2-2, is as follows: GAGVSQSPRYKVTKRGQDVALRCDPISGHVSLYWYRQALGQGPEFLTYFNYEAQQDKSGLPNDRFSAERPEGSISTLTIQRTEQRDSAMYRCASSFSPTGELFFGEGSRLTVL.

With regard to this clone: Different DNA sequences within this sample yield the same CDR3. The chain links TRBV12-3 or TRBV12-4 to TRBJ1-5, with D hard to call. The CDR3 covers 13 residues. V was shortened by 4 bases and J by 5 bases, with 9 bases between the two germline ends. CDR3 nucleotides: TGTGCCAGCAGTTCGGACTCTTATCAGCCCCAGCATTTT. This encodes CASSSDSYQPQHF.